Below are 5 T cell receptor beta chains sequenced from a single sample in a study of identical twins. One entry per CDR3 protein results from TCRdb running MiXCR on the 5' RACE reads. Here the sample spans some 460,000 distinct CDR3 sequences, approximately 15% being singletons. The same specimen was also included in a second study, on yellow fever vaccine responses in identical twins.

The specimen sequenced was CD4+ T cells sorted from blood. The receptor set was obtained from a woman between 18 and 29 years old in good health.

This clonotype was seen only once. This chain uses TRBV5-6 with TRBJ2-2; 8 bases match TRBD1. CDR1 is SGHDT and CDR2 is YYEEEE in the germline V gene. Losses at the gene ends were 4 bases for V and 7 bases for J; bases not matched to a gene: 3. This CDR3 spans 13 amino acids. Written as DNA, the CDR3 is TGTGCCAGCAGCAGGGGACAGGTCGGGGAGCTGTTTTTT. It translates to CASSRGQVGELFF.

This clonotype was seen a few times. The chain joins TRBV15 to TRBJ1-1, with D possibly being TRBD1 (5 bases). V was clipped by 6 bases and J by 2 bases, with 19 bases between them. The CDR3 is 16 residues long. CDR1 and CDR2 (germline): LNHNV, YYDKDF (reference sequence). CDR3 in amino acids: CATSRRVGTLNTEAFF. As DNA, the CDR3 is TGTGCCACCAGTAGACGGGTCGGGACCTTAAACACTGAAGCTTTCTTT. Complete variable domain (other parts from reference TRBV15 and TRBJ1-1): DAMVIQNPRYQVTQFGKPVTLSCSQTLNHNVMYWYQQKSSQAPKLLFHYYDKDFNNEADTPDNFQSRRPNTSFCFLDIRSPGLGDTAMYLCATSRRVGTLNTEAFFGQGTRLTVV.

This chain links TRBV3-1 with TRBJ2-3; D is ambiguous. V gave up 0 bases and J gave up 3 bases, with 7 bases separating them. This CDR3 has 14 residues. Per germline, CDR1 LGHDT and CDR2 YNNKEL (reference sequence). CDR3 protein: CASSQDFGTDTQYF. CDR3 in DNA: TGTGCCAGCAGCCAAGATTTCGGAACAGATACGCAGTATTTT.

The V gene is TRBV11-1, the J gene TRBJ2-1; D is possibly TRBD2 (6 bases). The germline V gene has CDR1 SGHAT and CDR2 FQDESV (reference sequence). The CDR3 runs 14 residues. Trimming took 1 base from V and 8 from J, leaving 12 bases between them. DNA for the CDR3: TGTGCCAGCAGCTTAGACGGGAGTATCGATGAGCAGTTCTTC. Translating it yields CASSLDGSIDEQFF.

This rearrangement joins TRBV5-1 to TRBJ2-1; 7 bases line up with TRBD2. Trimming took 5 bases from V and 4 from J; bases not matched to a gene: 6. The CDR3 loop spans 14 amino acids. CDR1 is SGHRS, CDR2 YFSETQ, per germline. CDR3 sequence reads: CASRILGGYNEQFF. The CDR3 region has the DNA TGCGCCAGCAGGATTCTCGGGGGGTACAATGAGCAGTTCTTC.